Listed below are T cell receptor beta chains from one sample, sequenced in a study of beta chain features in type 1 diabetes. TCRdb keeps only in-frame clones here, not all; method: immunoSEQ multiplex PCR. The sample consists of approximately 52,000 clones, 50% to 75% of them appearing once. The sample consisted of stem cell memory CD4+ T cells from blood. Receptors originate from a woman aged 25 to 39 with type 1 diabetes. CDR3s include the opening cysteine and the closing phenylalanine or tryptophan. Each record gives: clone size, V gene, CDR3 length, J gene, D gene, CDR3 protein, CDR3 DNA. A D gene is named only where the DNA matches it firmly. Rows give clone size only sometimes, using once, few, many, or a class for an expanded clone.

>many|TRBV4-2|15|TRBJ2-1|TRBD1
CASSTRQGEHNEQFF
TGTGCCAGCAGCACCCGACAGGGGGAACACAATGAGCAGTTCTTC
>NA|TRBV7-9|15|TRBJ2-7|TRBD1
CASSLDRSQPYEQYF
TGTGCCAGCAGCCTGGACAGGAGCCAACCCTACGAGCAGTACTTC
>NA|TRBV2|13|TRBJ1-1|TRBD1
CASSGVDRGSTFF
TGTGCCAGCAGTGGGGTCGACAGGGGGTCTACTTTCTTT
>NA|TRBV6-1|12|TRBJ1-2|NA
CASSSPGYGYTF
TGTGCCAGCAGTAGTCCGGGCTATGGCTACACCTTC
>NA|TRBV11-3|13|TRBJ2-5|NA
CASSFIREETQYF
TGTGCCAGCAGCTTTATCCGGGAAGAGACCCAGTACTTC
>NA|TRBV28|15|TRBJ2-7|NA
CASSLSGEGSYEQYF
TGTGCCAGCAGTTTATCGGGAGAGGGGTCCTACGAGCAGTACTTC
>NA|TRBV29-1|12|TRBJ1-4|NA
CSVGGGDEKLFF
TGCAGCGTTGGCGGCGGGGATGAAAAACTGTTTTTT
>once|TRBV7-3|14|TRBJ2-3|TRBD2
CASSTGTSGDTQYF
TGTGCCAGCAGCACCGGGACTAGTGGAGATACGCAGTATTTT
>NA|TRBV7-9|13|TRBJ1-1|TRBD1
CASSLSGGVEAFF
TGTGCCAGCAGCTTATCAGGGGGCGTTGAAGCTTTCTTT
>once|TRBV29-1|14|TRBJ1-3|NA
CSVQQGLNGNTIYF
TGCAGCGTTCAACAGGGCTTAAATGGAAACACCATATATTTT
>few|TRBV25-1|11|TRBJ1-1|TRBD1
CASSEDRGTFF
TGTGCCAGCAGTGAGGACAGGGGAACTTTCTTT
>NA|TRBV28|11|TRBJ2-7|NA
CASSSPGLQYF
TGTGCCAGCAGTTCGCCCGGTTTGCAGTACTTC
>NA|TRBV7-9|15|TRBJ1-3|NA
CASSLGGHSGNTIYF
TGTGCCAGCAGCTTAGGCGGCCACTCTGGAAACACCATATATTTT
>NA|TRBV5-6|11|TRBJ2-7|NA
CASSLVREQYF
TGTGCCAGCAGCTTGGTTCGCGAGCAGTACTTC
>NA|TRBV2|11|TRBJ2-1|NA
CASKLYNEQFF
TGTGCCAGCAAATTATACAATGAGCAGTTCTTC
>NA|TRBV19|13|TRBJ1-1|NA
CASSATVNTEAFF
TGTGCCAGTAGTGCGACAGTGAACACTGAAGCTTTCTTT
>NA|TRBV5-6|12|TRBJ2-7|NA
CASSFSVYEQYF
TGTGCCAGCAGCTTTTCTGTATACGAGCAGTACTTC
>NA|TRBV30|12|TRBJ2-1|TRBD2
CAWSGGGPEQFF
TGTGCCTGGAGTGGGGGGGGACCAGAGCAGTTCTTC
>NA|TRBV2|15|TRBJ1-5|TRBD1
CASSEGQGAIQPQHF
TGTGCCAGCAGTGAGGGACAGGGGGCGATTCAGCCCCAGCATTTT
>few|TRBV18|15|TRBJ2-5|TRBD1
CASSPRTGEGETQYF
TGTGCCAGCTCACCACGGACAGGGGAGGGAGAGACCCAGTACTTC
>NA|TRBV18|19|TRBJ2-5|NA
CASSPLAGQSFLYQETQYF
TGTGCCAGCTCACCACTGGCTGGACAGTCTTTTTTGTACCAAGAGACCCAGTACTTC
>NA|TRBV28|15|TRBJ2-1|TRBD2
CASSLVLAGYNEQFF
TGTGCCAGCAGTTTAGTACTAGCGGGCTACAATGAGCAGTTCTTC
>NA|TRBV7-3|20|TRBJ2-2|TRBD2
CASSFRTSGRALQNTGELFF
TGTGCCAGCAGCTTCCGGACTAGCGGGAGGGCCCTACAGAACACCGGGGAGCTGTTTTTT
>few|TRBV30|15|TRBJ1-2|NA
CAWSAKAGQWYGYTF
TGTGCCTGGAGTGCTAAGGCTGGGCAGTGGTATGGCTACACCTTC
>NA|TRBV4-1|18|TRBJ1-1|NA
CASSQDWIEGDLNTEAFF
TGCGCCAGCAGCCAAGATTGGATAGAGGGGGACCTGAACACTGAAGCTTTCTTT
>NA|TRBV18|14|TRBJ2-3|NA
CASSGGKKSDTQYF
TGTGCCAGCTCAGGCGGAAAAAAATCAGATACGCAGTATTTT
>NA|TRBV2|15|TRBJ2-3|TRBD1
CASSEEGQGTDTQYF
TGTGCCAGCAGTGAAGAGGGACAGGGGACAGATACGCAGTATTTT
>NA|TRBV4-2|14|TRBJ1-1|NA
CASSQASMNTEAFF
TGTGCCAGCAGCCAGGCCAGTATGAACACTGAAGCTTTCTTT
>NA|TRBV6-5|13|TRBJ1-1|NA
CASSYSRVTEAFF
TGTGCCAGCAGTTACTCCCGGGTCACTGAAGCTTTCTTT
>few|TRBV6-1|11|TRBJ2-7|NA
CASIGLYEQYF
TGTGCCAGCATCGGTCTCTACGAGCAGTACTTC
>NA|TRBV5-1|15|TRBJ2-1|NA
CASSSTVVQRGEQFF
TGCGCCAGCAGCTCTACTGTGGTCCAGAGAGGTGAGCAGTTCTTC
>NA|TRBV6-6|13|TRBJ2-2|NA
CARSHKGAGELFF
TGTGCCCGCAGCCACAAGGGGGCCGGGGAGCTGTTTTTT
>NA|TRBV4-2|14|TRBJ2-1|NA
CASSQDVTENEQFF
TGTGCCAGCAGCCAAGATGTAACGGAGAATGAGCAGTTCTTC
>few|TRBV19|16|TRBJ2-3|NA
CASSTRGAQSTDTQYF
TGTGCCAGTAGTACACGAGGAGCGCAGAGCACAGATACGCAGTATTTT
>NA|TRBV6-6|14|TRBJ2-3|NA
CAAKMEGRADTQYF
TGTGCCGCTAAAATGGAGGGACGTGCAGATACGCAGTATTTT
>once|TRBV9|13|TRBJ2-1|NA
CASSVAAFGEQFF
TGTGCCAGCAGCGTAGCTGCGTTTGGTGAGCAGTTCTTC
>NA|TRBV9|14|TRBJ2-7|NA
CASLPGLGSYEQYF
TGTGCCAGTCTACCGGGTTTGGGCTCCTACGAGCAGTACTTC
>NA|TRBV18|15|TRBJ2-7|TRBD1
CASSPTGTGTYEQYF
TGTGCCAGCTCACCAACCGGGACAGGAACCTACGAGCAGTACTTC
>few|TRBV29-1|13|TRBJ1-1|NA
CSVDVGANTEAFF
TGCAGCGTTGACGTGGGGGCTAACACTGAAGCTTTCTTT
>NA|TRBV7-2|16|TRBJ2-3|TRBD2
CASSFRTSGMADTQYF
TGTGCCAGCAGCTTTAGGACTAGCGGGATGGCAGATACGCAGTATTTT
>once|TRBV5-1|16|TRBJ2-1|NA
CASSLAQVTSYNEQFF
TGCGCCAGCAGCTTGGCCCAGGTTACATCCTACAATGAGCAGTTCTTC
>NA|TRBV2|14|TRBJ1-4|NA
CASSTGATNEKLFF
TGTGCCAGCAGCACAGGTGCAACTAATGAAAAACTGTTTTTT
>NA|TRBV2|14|TRBJ2-4|NA
CASMVLRVKNIQYF
TGTGCCAGCATGGTCCTACGGGTTAAAAACATTCAGTACTTC
>once|TRBV27|14|TRBJ2-5|TRBD2
CASSLSGGPKTQYF
TGTGCCAGCAGTTTATCGGGAGGGCCTAAGACCCAGTACTTC